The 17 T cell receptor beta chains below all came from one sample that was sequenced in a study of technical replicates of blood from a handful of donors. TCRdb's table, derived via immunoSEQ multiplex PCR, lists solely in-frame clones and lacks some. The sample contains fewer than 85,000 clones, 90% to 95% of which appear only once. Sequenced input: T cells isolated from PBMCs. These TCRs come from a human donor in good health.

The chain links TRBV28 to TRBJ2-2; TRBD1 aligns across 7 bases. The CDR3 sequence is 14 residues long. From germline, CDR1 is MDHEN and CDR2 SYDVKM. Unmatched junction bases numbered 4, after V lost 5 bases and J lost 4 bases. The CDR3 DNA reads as TGTGCCAGCAGTGCAGGGGGATTCACCGGGGAGCTGTTTTTT. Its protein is CASSAGGFTGELFF.

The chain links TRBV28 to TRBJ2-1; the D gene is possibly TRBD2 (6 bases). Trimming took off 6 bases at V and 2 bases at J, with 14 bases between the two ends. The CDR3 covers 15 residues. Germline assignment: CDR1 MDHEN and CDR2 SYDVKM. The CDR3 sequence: CASRATSPAYNEQFF. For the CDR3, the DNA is TGTGCCAGCAGAGCCACTAGCCCGGCCTACAATGAGCAGTTCTTC.

For the CDR3, the DNA is TGTGCCAGTAGTAAGATAGGGAGGGAGGCCGAGTACGAGCAGTACTTC. Protein: CASSKIGREAEYEQYF. The chain couples TRBV19 to TRBJ2-7; 7 bases are a match to TRBD2. V lost 4 bases and J lost 4; bases outside the gene matches: 13. From germline, CDR1 is LNHDA and CDR2 SQIVND (reference sequence). CDR3 size: 16 residues. Full variable domain (outside the CDR3, taken from reference TRBV19 and TRBJ2-7): DGGITQSPKYLFRKEGQNVTLSCEQNLNHDAMYWYRQDPGQGLRLIYYSQIVNDFQKGDIAEGYSVSREKKESFPLTVTSAQKNPTAFYLCASSKIGREAEYEQYFGPGTRLTVT.

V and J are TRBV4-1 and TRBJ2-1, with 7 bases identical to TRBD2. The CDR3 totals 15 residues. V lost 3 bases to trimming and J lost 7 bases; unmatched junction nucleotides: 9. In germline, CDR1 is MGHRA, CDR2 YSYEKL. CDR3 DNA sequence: TGCGCCAGCAGCCAGCGGGAGTCATCGGGGAATGAGCAGTTCTTC. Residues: CASSQRESSGNEQFF.

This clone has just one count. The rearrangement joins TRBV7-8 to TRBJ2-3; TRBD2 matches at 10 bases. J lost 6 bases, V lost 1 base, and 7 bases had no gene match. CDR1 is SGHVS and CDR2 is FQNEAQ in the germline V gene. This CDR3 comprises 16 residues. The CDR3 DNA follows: TGTGCCAGCAGCTTAGGGAGCGGGGGGGCGGGGGATACGCAGTATTTT. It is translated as CASSLGSGGAGDTQYF. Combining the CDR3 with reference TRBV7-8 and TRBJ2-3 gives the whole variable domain GAGVSQSPRYKVAKRGQDVALRCDPISGHVSLFWYQQALGQGPEFLTYFQNEAQLDKSGLPSDRFFAERPEGSVSTLKIQRTQQEDSAVYLCASSLGSGGAGDTQYFGPGTRLTVL.

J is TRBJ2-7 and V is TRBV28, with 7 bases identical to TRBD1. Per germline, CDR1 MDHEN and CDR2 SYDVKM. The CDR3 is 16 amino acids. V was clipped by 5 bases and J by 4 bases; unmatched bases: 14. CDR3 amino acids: CASSANIWGQSYEQYF. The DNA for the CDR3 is TGTGCCAGCAGTGCCAACATCTGGGGACAGAGTTACGAGCAGTACTTC.

This chain's CDR3 is CAARAGTIRYEQYF. The CDR3 DNA is TGTGCCGCACGGGCGGGCACAATTCGGTACGAGCAGTACTTC. The chain carries TRBV28 and TRBJ2-7, with D possibly TRBD2 on 5 matching bases. Trimming left V 11 bases short and J 4 bases short, with 21 bases between. Germline V gives CDR1 MDHEN, CDR2 SYDVKM. The CDR3 length is 14 residues.

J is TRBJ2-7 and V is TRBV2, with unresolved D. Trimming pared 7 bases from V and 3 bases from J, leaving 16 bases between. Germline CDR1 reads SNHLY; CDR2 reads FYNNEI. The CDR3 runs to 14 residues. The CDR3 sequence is CASMANTRGYEQYF. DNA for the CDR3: TGTGCCAGCATGGCGAACACCCGAGGCTACGAGCAGTACTTC.

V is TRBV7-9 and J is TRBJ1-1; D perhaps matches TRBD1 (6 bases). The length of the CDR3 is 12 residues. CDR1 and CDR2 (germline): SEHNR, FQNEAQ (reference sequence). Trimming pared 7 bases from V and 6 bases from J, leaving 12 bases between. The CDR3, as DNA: TGTGCCAGCATCAAAGCAGGGGCTGAAGCTTTCTTT. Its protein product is CASIKAGAEAFF.

The CDR3 coding sequence is TGTGCCAGCAGTTCCGGTACAGGCCCTAACTATGGCTACACCTTC. Its translation is CASSSGTGPNYGYTF. The genes are TRBV6-5 and TRBJ1-2; D is perhaps TRBD1 (5 bases). The germline gives CDR1 MNHEY, CDR2 SVGAGI. The CDR3 is made up of 15 amino acids. V was clipped by 4 bases and J by 0 bases, with 12 bases between them.

The CDR3: CASSIAGGPSVADTQYF. The CDR3 DNA sequence: TGTGCCAGCAGTATAGCGGGAGGCCCCTCGGTGGCAGATACGCAGTATTTT. This chain joins TRBV28 and TRBJ2-3, with TRBD2 matching over 10 bases. The germline V gene encodes CDR1 MDHEN and CDR2 SYDVKM. This CDR3 has 17 residues. Losses at the gene ends were 5 bases for V and 4 bases for J; bases not matched to a gene: 12.

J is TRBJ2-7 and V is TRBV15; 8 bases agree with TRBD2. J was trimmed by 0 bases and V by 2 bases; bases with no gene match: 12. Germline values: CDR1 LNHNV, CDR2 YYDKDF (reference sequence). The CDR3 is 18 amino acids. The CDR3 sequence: CATSRPPSGSTPSYEQYF. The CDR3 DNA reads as TGTGCCACCAGCAGACCCCCCAGCGGGAGTACACCCTCCTACGAGCAGTACTTC.

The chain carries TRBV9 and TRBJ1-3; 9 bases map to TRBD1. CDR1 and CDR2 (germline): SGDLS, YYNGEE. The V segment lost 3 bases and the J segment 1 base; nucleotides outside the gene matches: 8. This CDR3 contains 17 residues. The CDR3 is CASSAGQGPRSGNTIYF. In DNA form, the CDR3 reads TGTGCCAGCAGCGCAGGACAGGGGCCTCGTTCTGGAAACACCATATATTTT.

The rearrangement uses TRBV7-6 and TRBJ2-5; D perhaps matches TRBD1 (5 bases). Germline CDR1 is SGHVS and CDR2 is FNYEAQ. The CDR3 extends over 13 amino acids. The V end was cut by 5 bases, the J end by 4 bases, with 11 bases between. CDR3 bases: TGTGCCAGCAGCCCCAGGGTCCTAGAGACCCAGTACTTC. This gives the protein CASSPRVLETQYF.

In DNA, the CDR3 is TGTGCCAGCAGCCCGCAACCCCCCCCCGCAGGGGGCGCAGAGACCCAGTACTTC. Residues: CASSPQPPPAGGAETQYF. The V gene is TRBV11-2, the J gene TRBJ2-5, with 8 bases matching TRBD1. Germline V gene data show CDR1 as SGHAT and CDR2 as FQNNGV. Trimming removed 5 bases from V and 4 bases from J; junction bases left unmatched: 18. The CDR3 length is 18 residues.

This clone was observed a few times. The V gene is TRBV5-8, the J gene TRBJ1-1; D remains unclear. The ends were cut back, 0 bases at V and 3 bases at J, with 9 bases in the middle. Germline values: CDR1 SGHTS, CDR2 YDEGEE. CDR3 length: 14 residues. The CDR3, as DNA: TGTGCCAGCAGCTTGGTTTTCCCCGACACTGAAGCTTTCTTT. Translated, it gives CASSLVFPDTEAFF.

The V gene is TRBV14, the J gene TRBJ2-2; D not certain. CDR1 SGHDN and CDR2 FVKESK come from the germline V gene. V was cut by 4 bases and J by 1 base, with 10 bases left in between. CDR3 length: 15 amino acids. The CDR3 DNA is TGTGCCAGCAGCCCGCTAGGAATGAACACCGGGGAGCTGTTTTTT. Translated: CASSPLGMNTGELFF.